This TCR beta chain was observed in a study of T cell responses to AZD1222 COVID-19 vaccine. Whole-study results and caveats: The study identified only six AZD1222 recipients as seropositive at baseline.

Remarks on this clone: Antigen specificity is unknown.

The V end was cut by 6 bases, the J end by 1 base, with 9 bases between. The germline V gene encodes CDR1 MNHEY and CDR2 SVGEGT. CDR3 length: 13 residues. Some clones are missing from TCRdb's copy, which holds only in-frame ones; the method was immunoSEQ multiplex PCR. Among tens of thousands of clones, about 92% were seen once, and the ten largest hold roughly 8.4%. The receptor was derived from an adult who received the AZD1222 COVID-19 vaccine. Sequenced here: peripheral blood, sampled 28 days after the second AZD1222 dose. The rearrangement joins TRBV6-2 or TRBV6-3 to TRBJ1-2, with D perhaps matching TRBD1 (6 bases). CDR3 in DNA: TGTGCCAGCAGCAGGGGAGATAACTATGGCTACACCTTC. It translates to CASSRGDNYGYTF.